Listed below are T cell receptor beta chains from one sample, sequenced in a study of ipilimumab plus nivolumab after autologous stem cell transplantation. Sequencing was performed with immunoSEQ multiplex PCR; in TCRdb, only in-frame clones are kept and a portion is missing. The profile covers approximately 10,000 clones, with just under 80% appearing a single time and under 8.5% taken by the ten largest. The sequences come from PBMCs, collected in a trial of ipilimumab plus nivolumab as post-transplant consolidation. These receptor sequences come from a male donor with diffuse large B-cell lymphoma. Each CDR3 is given with its conserved first and last residue. Each record gives: D gene, J gene, clone size, V gene, CDR3 length, CDR3 DNA, CDR3 protein. The D gene is left open where the match is weak. Size values are once, few and many counts, or a class for expanded clones, and some rows have none.

>.|TRBJ1-4|once|TRBV5-8|18
TGTGCCAGCAGCTTGGCCCGGGCAGGGTTCACAACTAATGAAAAACTGTTTTTT
CASSLARAGFTTNEKLFF
>.|TRBJ1-2|.|TRBV6-9|12
TGTGCCAGCAGTTCGGGAATCTATGGCTACACCTTC
CASSSGIYGYTF
>TRBD1|TRBJ1-4|.|TRBV10-3|15
TGTGCCATCGCTCCAGGACAGGGAAGAAATGAAAAACTGTTTTTT
CAIAPGQGRNEKLFF
>.|TRBJ1-3|.|TRBV11-2|14
TGTGCCAGCAGCTTCTGGGGCTCAGGAAACACCATATATTTT
CASSFWGSGNTIYF
>TRBD2|TRBJ2-3|.|TRBV28|17
TGTGCCAGCACTCGACCCTACCTAGCGGGGGGCACAGATACGCAGTATTTT
CASTRPYLAGGTDTQYF
>.|TRBJ1-2|.|TRBV12-5|17
TGTGCTAGTGGTTTCAGCCCGGGGCGGCCAGTTATCTATGGCTACACCTTC
CASGFSPGRPVIYGYTF
>.|TRBJ2-3|once|TRBV28|13
TGTGCCAGCAGTTTAGTTGAGCCGTATACGCAGTATTTT
CASSLVEPYTQYF
>.|TRBJ2-1|.|TRBV9|13
TGTGCCAGCAGCGGTGCGTGGCGGGATAAGCAGTTCTTC
CASSGAWRDKQFF
>TRBD2|TRBJ2-3|few|TRBV5-6|16
TGTGCCAGCAGCTACCGAAGCGGGGGGATTGCAGATACGCAGTATTTT
CASSYRSGGIADTQYF
>.|TRBJ1-3|.|TRBV6-5|16
TGTGCCAGCAGTTACTCGAGGCAGTCTCCTGGAAACACCATATATTTT
CASSYSRQSPGNTIYF
>.|TRBJ1-6|few|TRBV18|17
TGTGCCAGCTCACCCAATTCCCGTGGGGGGATTAATTCACCCCTCCACTTT
CASSPNSRGGINSPLHF
>.|TRBJ1-4|.|TRBV4-3|14
TGCGCCAGCAGCCAAGCCTCTCGCGCTGAAAAACTGTTTTTT
CASSQASRAEKLFF
>.|TRBJ1-4|once|TRBV27|14
TGTGCCAGCAGGCGGGGGACAACCAAAGAAAAACTGTTTTTT
CASRRGTTKEKLFF
>.|TRBJ1-6|once|TRBV6-6|11
TGTGCCAGCACCTCCAATTCACCCCTCCACTTT
CASTSNSPLHF
>.|TRBJ1-1|.|TRBV28|11
TGTGCCAGCAGTTTCCCCACTGAAGCTTTCTTT
CASSFPTEAFF
>TRBD2|TRBJ2-3|.|TRBV29-1|17
TGCAGCGTTTGCCGGGGGGGAGGAGAGTGGAACACAGATACGCAGTATTTT
CSVCRGGGEWNTDTQYF
>.|TRBJ1-5|.|TRBV5-8|17
TGTGCCAGCAGCTTGGGGTACACCGGGACGAGGAGTCAGCCCCAGCATTTT
CASSLGYTGTRSQPQHF
>.|TRBJ2-7|.|TRBV20-1|11
TGCAGTGCCCCCGACAGGAACGAGCAGTACTTC
CSAPDRNEQYF
>.|TRBJ2-7|.|TRBV15|15
TGTGCCACCAGCGGCCGGGGGATGCCTGGGTACGAGCAGTACTTC
CATSGRGMPGYEQYF
>TRBD1|TRBJ1-4|.|TRBV5-4|15
TGTGCCAGCAGCGACCGGACAGGGCAGGTTGAAAAACTGTTTTTT
CASSDRTGQVEKLFF
>.|TRBJ2-1|.|TRBV7-9|14
TGTGCCAGCAGCGCGTTCGGGGTGTTGGATGAGCAGTTCTTC
CASSAFGVLDEQFF